This T cell receptor (beta chain) is drawn from a study of blood T cell repertoires in COVID-19. About the research overall: Whether acute or convalescent, the COVID-19 samples came from the United States, Italy and Spain. PBMCs, B-cell-depleted T cells, or T cells were the source of the cDNA or gDNA that made up the material.

V trimming: 1 base; J trimming: 5 bases; junction bases outside the gene matches: 5. Germline V gives CDR1 SEHNR, CDR2 FQNEAQ (reference sequence). The CDR3 spans 15 residues. Authors' analysis steps: The assay estimated nucleated cells by amplifying reference gene primers. The protocol was immunoSEQ multiplex PCR, while the TCRdb copy is restricted to in-frame clones and leaves out a portion. That table supplies the V and J calls and clone size; D and trimming were determined from the DNA. The table shows fewer than 250,000 clones, with approximately 87% occurring only once. Sequencing used peripheral blood. The source is a woman aged 70 to 79 with acute or convalescent COVID-19. J is TRBJ1-5 and V is TRBV7-9, with 7 bases fitting TRBD1. In nucleotides, the CDR3 is TGTGCCAGCAGCTTAGAAGGGGGCGAACATCAGCCCCAGCATTTT. Its protein is CASSLEGGEHQPQHF. Variable domain in full (rest from reference TRBV7-9 and TRBJ1-5): DTGVSQNPRHKITKRGQNVTFRCDPISEHNRLYWYRQTLGQGPEFLTYFQNEAQLEKSRLLSDRFSAERPKGSFSTLEIQRTEQGDSAMYLCASSLEGGEHQPQHFGDGTRLSIL.